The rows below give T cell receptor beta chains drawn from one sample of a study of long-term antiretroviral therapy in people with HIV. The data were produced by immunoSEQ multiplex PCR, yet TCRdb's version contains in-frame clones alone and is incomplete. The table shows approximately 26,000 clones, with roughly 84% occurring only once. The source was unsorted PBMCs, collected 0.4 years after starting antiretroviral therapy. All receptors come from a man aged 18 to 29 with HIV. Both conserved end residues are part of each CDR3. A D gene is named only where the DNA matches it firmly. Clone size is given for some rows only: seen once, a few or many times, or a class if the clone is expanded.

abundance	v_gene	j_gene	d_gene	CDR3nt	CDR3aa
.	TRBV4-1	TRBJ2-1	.	TGCGCCAGCAGCCGGGGGAATGAGCAGTTCTTC	CASSRGNEQFF
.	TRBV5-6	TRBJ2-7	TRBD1	TGTGCCAGCAGCTTTGGGGCAGGGGGCGAACACGAGCAGTACTTC	CASSFGAGGEHEQYF
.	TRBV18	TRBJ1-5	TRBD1	TGTGCCAGCTCACCAGGACAGGGCAATCAGCCCCAGCATTTT	CASSPGQGNQPQHF
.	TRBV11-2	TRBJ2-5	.	TGTGCCAGCAGGGGGATTGAAGAGACCCAGTACTTC	CASRGIEETQYF
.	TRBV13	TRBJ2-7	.	TGTGCCAGCAGCTACAACTACGAGCAGTACTTC	CASSYNYEQYF
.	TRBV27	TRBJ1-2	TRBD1	TGTGCCAGCAGTTTGGTTTGGGGACAGGCTTTTGGCTACACCTTC	CASSLVWGQAFGYTF
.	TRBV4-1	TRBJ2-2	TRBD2	TGCGCCAGCAGCCACTATGCTCCCGAGGAAGCGGGAGAATATGTCGGGGAGCTGTTTTTT	CASSHYAPEEAGEYVGELFF
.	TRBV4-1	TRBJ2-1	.	TGCGCCAGCAGCCAAGGTAGATACGCGGCCTCCTACAATGAGCAGTTCTTC	CASSQGRYAASYNEQFF
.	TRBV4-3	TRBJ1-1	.	TGCGCCAGCAGCCATGCTGTCGTGGGGAACACTGAAGCTTTCTTT	CASSHAVVGNTEAFF
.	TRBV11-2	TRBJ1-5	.	TGTGCCAGCAGCTTGGGGAATCAGCCCCAGCATTTT	CASSLGNQPQHF
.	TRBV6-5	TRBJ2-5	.	TGTGCCAGCAGCCTAAAACAGGACCTGGGGGAGACCCAGTACTTC	CASSLKQDLGETQYF
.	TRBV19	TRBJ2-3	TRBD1	TGTGCCAGTAGTGTCAGGGGGCCGAGCACAGATACGCAGTATTTT	CASSVRGPSTDTQYF
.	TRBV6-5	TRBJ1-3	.	TGTGCCAGCAGTTACTCGTCAGGGGGAAACACCATATATTTT	CASSYSSGGNTIYF
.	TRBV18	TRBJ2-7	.	TGTGCCAGCTCACCATCAGCGCGGTACGAGCAGTACTTC	CASSPSARYEQYF
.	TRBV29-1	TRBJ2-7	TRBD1	TGCAGCGTTGGGGACAGGGGTTCCTACGAGCAGTACTTC	CSVGDRGSYEQYF
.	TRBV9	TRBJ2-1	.	TGTGCCAGCAGCCCGGCTGGGTACAATGAGCAGTTCTTC	CASSPAGYNEQFF
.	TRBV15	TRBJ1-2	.	TGTGCCACCAGCAGAGATACAGGGTCTGGGGGGGGCTACACCTTC	CATSRDTGSGGGYTF
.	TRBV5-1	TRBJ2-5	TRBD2	TGCGCCAGCAGCCCCGCCGCGGGGGGGCGGGAGACCCAGTACTTC	CASSPAAGGRETQYF
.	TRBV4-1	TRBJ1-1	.	TGCGCCAGCAGTCAGAACACTGAAGCTTTCTTT	CASSQNTEAFF
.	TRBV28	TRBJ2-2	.	TGTGCCAGCAGTTTATCCCCTAATGGGTACACCGGGGAGCTGTTTTTT	CASSLSPNGYTGELFF
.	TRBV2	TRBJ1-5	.	TGTGCCAGCAGCTCGACGGCAAGCAATCAGCCCCAGCATTTT	CASSSTASNQPQHF
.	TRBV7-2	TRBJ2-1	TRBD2	TGTGCCAGCAGCTCAGGACTAGCGGGAGAGGGCCCCAGGGAGCAGTTCTTC	CASSSGLAGEGPREQFF
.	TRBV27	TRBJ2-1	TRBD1	TGTGCCAGCAGTCCTTTGACAGGGCCCTACAATGAGCAGTTCTTC	CASSPLTGPYNEQFF
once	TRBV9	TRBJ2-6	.	TGTGCCAGCAACTCCGGCTCTGGGGCCAACGTCCTGACTTTC	CASNSGSGANVLTF
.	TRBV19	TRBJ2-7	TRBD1	TGTGCCAGTAGTCCAGCTCCGGGACAGGGTGGGTACGAGCAGTACTTC	CASSPAPGQGGYEQYF
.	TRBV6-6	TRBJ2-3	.	TGTGCCAGCAGTTTTCCCCCACGGGACCGCCATACGCAGTATTTT	CASSFPPRDRHTQYF
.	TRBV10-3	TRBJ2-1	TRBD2	TGTGCCATCAGTTCCGGGACTAGCGGGAGGGTCTACAATGAGCAGTTCTTC	CAISSGTSGRVYNEQFF
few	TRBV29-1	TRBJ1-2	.	TGCAGCGTCCCCTCTGCCCAGGGATCTAACTATGGCTACACCTTC	CSVPSAQGSNYGYTF
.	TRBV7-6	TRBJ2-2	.	TGTGCCAGCAGAAGATCGAACACCGGGGAGCTGTTTTTT	CASRRSNTGELFF
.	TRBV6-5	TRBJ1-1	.	TGTGCCAGCAGTGCCTCAGGGGACACTGAAGCTTTCTTT	CASSASGDTEAFF
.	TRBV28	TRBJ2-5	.	TGTGCCAGCAGTTTAGGGCCTCAAGAGACCCAGTACTTC	CASSLGPQETQYF
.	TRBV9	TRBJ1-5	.	TGTGCCAGCAGCCAGGGGAACAATCAGCCCCAGCATTTT	CASSQGNNQPQHF
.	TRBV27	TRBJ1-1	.	TGTGCCAGCAGTTTGGCGGGGCGTAGAGCTTTCTTT	CASSLAGRRAFF
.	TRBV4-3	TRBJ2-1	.	TGCGCCAGCAGCCATTCAGGGGAGGCTTACAATGAGCAGTTCTTC	CASSHSGEAYNEQFF
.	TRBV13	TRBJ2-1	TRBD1	TGTGCCAGCAGCCAAGGGACAGGGGTGGGTGAGCAGTTCTTC	CASSQGTGVGEQFF
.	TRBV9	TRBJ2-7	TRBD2	TGTGCCAGCAGCGTAGCGGTAGCGGGAGGGCCCGGCGAGCAGTACTTC	CASSVAVAGGPGEQYF
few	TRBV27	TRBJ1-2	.	TGTGCCAGCAGTTTATACATCGGGAGCTATGGCTACACCTTC	CASSLYIGSYGYTF
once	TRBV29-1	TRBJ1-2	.	TGCAGCGTTGAAGAAGACTGGGCTGGCTATGGCTACACCTTC	CSVEEDWAGYGYTF
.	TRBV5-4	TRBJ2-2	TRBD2	TGTGCCAGCAGCTTGGGACTAGCGGGGGGGCGAGGGGAGCTGTTTTTT	CASSLGLAGGRGELFF
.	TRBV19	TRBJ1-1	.	TGTGCCAGCGGGGGAAGGGCCAACACTGAAGCTTTCTTT	CASGGRANTEAFF
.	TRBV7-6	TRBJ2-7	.	TGTGCCAGCAGCTTAGGACCGACGGCCTACGAGCAGTACTTC	CASSLGPTAYEQYF
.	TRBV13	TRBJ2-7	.	TGTGCCAGCAGCTCAGGACCCCACCAGTACGAGCAGTACTTC	CASSSGPHQYEQYF
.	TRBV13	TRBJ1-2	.	TGTGCCAGCAGCTCAGCCATGGGCTACACCTTC	CASSSAMGYTF
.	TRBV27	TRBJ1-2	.	TGTGCCAGCAGGACGGCAGATAACTATGGCTACACCTTC	CASRTADNYGYTF